These 25 T cell receptor beta chains were all obtained from the same sample, sequenced in a study of T cell responses to AZD1222 COVID-19 vaccine. Sequencing used immunoSEQ multiplex PCR; TCRdb keeps in-frame clones, though not all of them. The sample contains 180,000 or so clones, about 95% of which appear only once. The sequenced sample was peripheral blood, obtained on day 0 of AZD1222 vaccination. These receptors were collected from an adult in good health.

This chain uses TRBV5-4 with TRBJ2-7; the D gene is possibly TRBD1 (5 bases). Germline values: CDR1 SGHNT, CDR2 YYREEE (reference sequence). The CDR3 is 12 amino acids. Trimming took 4 bases from V and 4 from J, leaving 9 bases between them. CDR3: CASSSPGYEQYF. The DNA for the CDR3 is TGTGCCAGCAGCAGCCCAGGGTACGAGCAGTACTTC.

The chain couples TRBV2 to TRBJ2-1, with TRBD2 identical over 13 bases. After removal of 5 bases from V and 0 bases from J, the junction contained 10 bases not matched to a gene. In germline, CDR1 is SNHLY, CDR2 FYNNEI. This CDR3 spans 19 amino acids. CDR3 DNA: TGTGCCAGCAGTCCCGGGACTAGCGGGACCCTGGGCTCCTACAATGAGCAGTTCTTC. This sequence encodes CASSPGTSGTLGSYNEQFF. Variable domain in full (rest from reference TRBV2 and TRBJ2-1): EPEVTQTPSHQVTQMGQEVILRCVPISNHLYFYWYRQILGQKVEFLVSFYNNEISEKSEIFDDQFSVERPDGSNFTLKIRSTKLEDSAMYFCASSPGTSGTLGSYNEQFFGPGTRLTVL.

This chain uses TRBV11-2 with TRBJ1-2; no clear D. The CDR3 is 13 amino acids. Germline lookup yields CDR1 SGHAT and CDR2 FQNNGV. The ends were cut back, 0 bases at V and 4 bases at J, with 6 bases in the middle. CDR3 nucleotide sequence: TGTGCCAGCAGCTTAGACCAGTTCTATGGCTACACCTTC. This gives the protein CASSLDQFYGYTF.

This chain links TRBV6-6 with TRBJ2-7, with D possibly being TRBD2 (6 bases). The germline V and J ends were trimmed by 10 bases and 4 bases, with 20 bases remaining between them. The CDR3 totals 14 residues. The V gene's germline CDR1 is MNHNY and CDR2 SVGAGI (reference sequence). The chain's CDR3 is CATALGDGGYEQYF. In nucleotides, the CDR3 is TGTGCCACCGCCTTGGGGGATGGGGGGTACGAGCAGTACTTC.

V gene TRBV7-3 combines with J gene TRBJ2-7; a possible D gene is TRBD2 (6 bases). Trimming shortened V by 3 bases and J by 7 bases, and 13 bases separated the two germline ends. Germline CDR1 is SGHTA and CDR2 is FQGTGA. There are 13 residues in the CDR3. CDR3 bases: TGTGCCAGCAGCTTTTCGGGGGTCGGAGAGCAGTACTTC. The encoded protein is CASSFSGVGEQYF.

This chain connects TRBV20-1 to TRBJ1-3; the D is unclear. V lost 6 bases and J 8 bases, leaving 11 bases between the germline ends. CDR1 DFQATT and CDR2 SNEGSKA come from the germline V gene (reference sequence). This CDR3 has 11 amino acids. As DNA, the CDR3 is TGCAGTGCCCCTGGGGTGGACACCATATATTTT. It encodes CSAPGVDTIYF.

Remarks on this clone: An end of the junction does not agree with germline; a read error may underlie this. The chain uses TRBV4-1 and TRBJ2-2; possibly TRBD1 for D (5 bases). The CDR3 totals 15 residues. In germline, CDR1 is MGHRA, CDR2 YSYEKL. CDR3: CASSQFGRATGELFF. The CDR3 DNA sequence: TGCGCCAGCAGCCAATTTGGCAGGGCCACCGGAGAGCTGTTTTTT.

The V and J genes are TRBV19 and TRBJ1-1; 7 bases fit TRBD1. Trimming at V came to 4 bases and at J to 1 base, leaving 6 bases not matched to a gene. This CDR3 is 15 amino acids long. Germline CDR1 is LNHDA and CDR2 is SQIVND (reference sequence). The CDR3 loop reads CASSTGQAENTEAFF. The CDR3 DNA follows: TGTGCCAGTAGTACTGGACAGGCTGAGAACACTGAAGCTTTCTTT.

V is TRBV29-1 and J is TRBJ1-2; weak D call: TRBD1 (6 bases). Germline V gives CDR1 SQVTM, CDR2 ANQGSEA. The ends were cut back, 6 bases at V and 7 bases at J, with 21 bases in the middle. The CDR3 contains 14 residues. CDR3 coding DNA: TGCAGCGTCCGAATTACCAGACAGACAGGTGGCTACACCTTC. Amino acid sequence: CSVRITRQTGGYTF.

The rearrangement links TRBV7-9 to TRBJ1-4; D may be TRBD1 (5 bases). The germline gives CDR1 SEHNR, CDR2 FQNEAQ (reference sequence). Trimming removed 1 base at V and 10 bases at J, with 13 bases between. The CDR3 contains 14 residues. CDR3 nucleotide sequence: TGTGCCAGCAGCTTAGGAAGTACCGGGGGAAAACTGTTTTTT. It is translated as CASSLGSTGGKLFF.

V usage is TRBV3-1 (or the pseudogene TRBV3-2) and J usage is TRBJ1-1, with D possibly being TRBD1 (6 bases). Germline values: CDR1 LGHDT, CDR2 YNNKEL (reference sequence). V gave up 6 bases and J gave up 5 bases, with 19 bases separating them. The CDR3 spans 15 residues. CDR3 DNA sequence: TGTGCCAGCAGTCACAGGGTTTCTTTGATTACTGAAGCTTTCTTT. Translating gives CASSHRVSLITEAFF.

This clone was counted only a few times. CDR3 protein: CASKGGYTEAFF. The CDR3 DNA reads as TGTGCCAGTAAGGGGGGATACACTGAAGCTTTCTTT. The chain links TRBV19 to TRBJ1-1; TRBD1 is a possible D gene (6 bases). The CDR3 has 12 residues. The V gene's germline CDR1 is LNHDA and CDR2 SQIVND (reference sequence). The V and J ends lost 7 bases and 3 bases respectively, with 9 bases between them.

The V gene is TRBV5-1, the J gene TRBJ1-1, with D possibly being TRBD1 (6 bases). Per the germline V gene, CDR1 is SGHRS and CDR2 is YFSETQ. V gave up 6 bases and J gave up 6 bases, with 15 bases separating them. The CDR3 has 13 amino acids. The CDR3 nucleotides are TGCGCCAGCACCATGGGGGGACATGCTGAAGCTTTCTTT. Its protein is CASTMGGHAEAFF.

The chain has TRBV29-1 and TRBJ1-1; TRBD1 matches 7 bases. V gave up 4 bases and J gave up 8 bases; unmatched junction bases: 13. The germline V gene has CDR1 SQVTM and CDR2 ANQGSEA. CDR3 length equals 14 residues. DNA of the CDR3: TGCAGCGTTGGCGGCACCGCCGGGACAGTCGAAGCTTTCTTT. Translation gives CSVGGTAGTVEAFF.

This chain connects TRBV19 to TRBJ1-1, with a weak D call TRBD1 (5 bases). Germline CDR1 is LNHDA and CDR2 is SQIVND (reference sequence). The CDR3 runs to 14 residues. V dropped 5 bases and J dropped 5 bases, with 15 bases sitting between them. DNA of the CDR3: TGTGCCAGTAGTCAGAACGGGGGTAGGACTGAAGCTTTCTTT. Protein: CASSQNGGRTEAFF.

CDR3 loop: CASGLGQSYGYTF. CDR3 DNA sequence: TGTGCCAGCGGGCTGGGGCAAAGCTATGGCTACACCTTC. This rearrangement joins TRBV3-1 (or the pseudogene TRBV3-2) to TRBJ1-2, with a tentative D call TRBD1 (5 bases). Trimming left V 8 bases short and J 4 bases short, with 14 bases between. Germline values: CDR1 LGHDT, CDR2 YNNKEL (reference sequence). This CDR3 is 13 amino acids long.

J is TRBJ1-5 and V is TRBV2; 9 bases fit TRBD1. The CDR3 consists of 15 residues. Trimming removed 4 bases from V and 2 bases from J; junction bases left unmatched: 3. Germline CDR1 is SNHLY and CDR2 is FYNNEI. Written as DNA, the CDR3 is TGTGCCAGCAGTGCGAGGACAGGGGGCAATCAGCCCCAGCATTTT. Protein: CASSARTGGNQPQHF.

With respect to this clone: A read error may account for a junction end that differs from germline. V gene TRBV9 combines with J gene TRBJ1-1; D is undetermined. Germline assignment: CDR1 SGDLS and CDR2 YYNGEE. The CDR3 is made up of 15 amino acids. CDR3 sequence reads: CASTVGPLPGSEAFF. The CDR3 nucleotides read TGTGCCAGCACCGTAGGACCCCTCCCGGGGAGTGAAGCTTTCTTT.

The V and J genes are TRBV5-4 and TRBJ2-5; no reliable D call. The CDR3 covers 13 residues. Trimming removed 2 bases at V and 2 bases at J, with 7 bases between. Germline V CDR1 and CDR2: SGHNT, YYREEE (reference sequence). The CDR3 bases are TGTGCCAGCAGCTTAGGGTGGCAAGAGACCCAGTACTTC. As protein: CASSLGWQETQYF.

The rearrangement joins TRBV15 to TRBJ2-7; 13 nucleotides align to TRBD2. Germline-derived CDR1 and CDR2 are LNHNV and YYDKDF (reference sequence). The CDR3 is 15 residues long. Trimming removed 2 bases from V and 7 bases from J; junction bases left unmatched: 5. The CDR3 protein is CATSRRTSGSGEQYF. The CDR3 DNA sequence: TGTGCCACCAGCAGAAGGACTAGCGGGAGTGGTGAGCAGTACTTC.

This clone was observed a single time. The V gene is TRBV25-1, the J gene TRBJ1-1; D perhaps matches TRBD1 (6 bases). Germline CDR1 reads MGHDK; CDR2 reads SYGVNS. Trimming left V 5 bases short and J 1 base short, with 11 bases between. The CDR3 runs to 14 residues. The chain's CDR3 is CASSQGLRNTEAFF. DNA of the CDR3: TGTGCCAGCAGTCAGGGGTTGCGGAACACTGAAGCTTTCTTT.

The chain recombines TRBV5-1 with TRBJ2-3; no definite D call. The CDR3 extends over 15 amino acids. The germline V gene has CDR1 SGHRS and CDR2 YFSETQ. The V and J ends lost 2 bases and 3 bases respectively, with 13 bases between them. CDR3: CASSLSSLGTDTQYF. The CDR3 nucleotides are TGCGCCAGCAGCTTATCTAGTCTGGGGACAGATACGCAGTATTTT.

This clone was seen just once. The V call is TRBV29-1, the J call TRBJ1-1, with TRBD1 matching over 10 bases. Trimming took 7 bases from V and 4 from J; bases not matched to a gene: 9. The germline V gene has CDR1 SQVTM and CDR2 ANQGSEA. The CDR3 has 14 amino acids. CDR3 sequence (DNA): TGCAGCGCTGAGGACCGACAGGGGGCCACTGAAGCTTTCTTT. Amino acids: CSAEDRQGATEAFF.

The chain is built from TRBV5-1 and TRBJ2-5; no clear D gene. CDR1 and CDR2 from the germline V gene are SGHRS and YFSETQ. This CDR3 has 16 amino acids. Trimming stripped 0 bases from V and 1 base from J, with 13 bases between. In DNA, the CDR3 is TGCGCCAGCAGCTTGGCCCCAAGACCTATCCAAGAGACCCAGTACTTC. Translated, it gives CASSLAPRPIQETQYF.

The chain links TRBV30 to TRBJ2-2, with D possibly being TRBD1 (6 bases). Germline V gene data show CDR1 as GTSNPN and CDR2 as SVGIG (reference sequence). CDR3 length: 16 amino acids. The germline V and J ends were trimmed by 6 bases and 0 bases, with 17 bases remaining between them. Written as DNA, the CDR3 is TGTGCCTGCCAAACACCCAGGACAGCGAACACCGGGGAGCTGTTTTTT. Its protein product is CACQTPRTANTGELFF.